The 10 T cell receptor beta chains reported below all come from one sample, sequenced in a study of cytomegalovirus exposure and HLA in healthy donors. The PCR contained 60 Vbeta and 13 Jbeta primers. Produced via immunoSEQ multiplex PCR; TCRdb's table is partial and in-frame only. Among 100,000 to 130,000 clones listed, more than 70% were seen once. The specimen sequenced was PBMCs. All receptors come from a man younger than 40 in good health and CMV-seronegative.

The rearrangement uses TRBV7-9 and TRBJ1-2, with 8 bases identical to TRBD1. The CDR3 sequence is 14 residues long. V gave up 4 bases and J gave up 4 bases; unmatched junction bases: 5. The germline V gene encodes CDR1 SEHNR and CDR2 FQNEAQ (reference sequence). This CDR3 reads CASSSTGTGYGYTF. CDR3 sequence (DNA): TGTGCCAGCAGCTCAACCGGGACAGGCTATGGCTACACCTTC.

The genes are TRBV29-1 and TRBJ2-1; 7 bases are a match to TRBD1. The CDR3 is made up of 14 amino acids. V was pared by 6 bases and J by 4 bases, with 9 bases of the junction left unmatched. Germline V gene lookup returns CDR1 SQVTM and CDR2 ANQGSEA. The CDR3, as DNA: TGCAGCGTCGCCGTGACAGGGTTATACAATGAGCAGTTCTTC. It translates to CSVAVTGLYNEQFF.

This rearrangement joins TRBV28 to TRBJ1-5; 8 nucleotides match TRBD1. Germline CDR1 and CDR2: MDHEN and SYDVKM. The CDR3 sequence is 17 residues long. V lost 3 bases, J lost 6 bases, and 13 bases stayed unmatched. In DNA, the CDR3 is TGTGCCAGCAGTTTTGACCTAGGACAGGGCGTGGGTCAGCCCCAGCATTTT. It specifies CASSFDLGQGVGQPQHF.

The chain combines TRBV9 with TRBJ2-7; tentative D call: TRBD2 (5 bases). The CDR3 loop spans 14 amino acids. From germline, CDR1 is SGDLS and CDR2 YYNGEE. V lost 4 bases to trimming and J lost 2 bases, with 13 bases between them. This chain's CDR3 is CASSLAGDPYEQYF. In DNA, the CDR3 is TGTGCCAGCAGCTTAGCCGGGGATCCCTACGAGCAGTACTTC.

The V and J genes are TRBV19 and TRBJ2-7, with 7 nucleotides matching TRBD1. J gave up 3 bases and V 9 bases, and 11 bases lay outside the gene matches. This CDR3 is 14 amino acids long. Germline V gene sequence: CDR1 LNHDA, CDR2 SQIVND (reference sequence). The CDR3 region is CARPKDRSHYEQYF. The CDR3 DNA reads as TGTGCCAGACCAAAGGACAGGTCACACTACGAGCAGTACTTC.

Here the CDR3 reads CASSESGQGGNTIYF. CDR3 nucleotides: TGCGCCAGCAGTGAGTCGGGACAGGGAGGAAACACCATATATTTT. The chain couples TRBV10-1 to TRBJ1-3; 9 nucleotides line up with TRBD1. The CDR3 has 15 amino acids. Germline CDR1 and CDR2: WNHNN and SYGVQD (reference sequence). With V trimmed by 0 bases and J by 4 bases, 1 base remained unmatched.

The chain has TRBV2 and TRBJ2-7; D perhaps matches TRBD2 (5 bases). V was trimmed by 4 bases and J by 1 base, leaving 11 bases between them. In germline, CDR1 is SNHLY, CDR2 FYNNEI. The CDR3 covers 14 residues. The CDR3 is CASSGGEFSYEQYF. The DNA for the CDR3 is TGTGCCAGCAGTGGTGGGGAGTTTTCCTACGAGCAGTACTTC.

The chain combines TRBV29-1 with TRBJ1-1, with D hard to call. Germline loops: CDR1 SQVTM, CDR2 ANQGSEA. There are 18 residues in the CDR3. With 7 bases removed from V and 0 bases from J, the gap between germline ends came to 27 bases. CDR3 sequence: CSGSVGMGTGILNTEAFF. In DNA form, the CDR3 reads TGCAGCGGTTCGGTGGGGATGGGAACCGGGATTTTGAACACTGAAGCTTTCTTT.

Remarks on this clone: The junction shows a germline mismatch at one end, possibly a read error. The rearrangement links TRBV7-9 to TRBJ1-5; D uncertain. Germline V gene data show CDR1 as SEHNR and CDR2 as FQNEAQ (reference sequence). This CDR3 region has 16 residues. CDR3 sequence reads: CSSSLGSGRGNQPQHF. For the CDR3, the DNA is TGTTCCAGCAGCTTAGGCAGCGGACGGGGCAATCAGCCCCAGCATTTT.

This clone was recorded once. This sequence joins TRBV4-1 and TRBJ2-7; D gene uncertain. CDR1 and CDR2 from the germline V gene are MGHRA and YSYEKL. The CDR3 has 13 residues. The germline V and J ends were trimmed by 1 base and 2 bases, with 6 bases remaining between them. CDR3 in amino acids: CASSQGATYEQYF. In nucleotides, the CDR3 is TGCGCCAGCAGCCAAGGGGCGACCTACGAGCAGTACTTC.